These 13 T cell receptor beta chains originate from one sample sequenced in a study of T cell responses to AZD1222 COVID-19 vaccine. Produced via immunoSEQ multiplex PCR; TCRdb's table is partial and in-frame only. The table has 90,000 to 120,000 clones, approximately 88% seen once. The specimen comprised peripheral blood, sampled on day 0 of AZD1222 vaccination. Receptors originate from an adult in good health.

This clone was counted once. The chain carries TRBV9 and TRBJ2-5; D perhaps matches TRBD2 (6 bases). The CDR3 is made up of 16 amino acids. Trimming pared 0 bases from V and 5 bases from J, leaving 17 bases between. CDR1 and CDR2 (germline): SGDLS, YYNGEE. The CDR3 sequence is CASSVAILASGETQYF. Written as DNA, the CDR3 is TGTGCCAGCAGCGTAGCTATCCTAGCGAGTGGGGAGACCCAGTACTTC.

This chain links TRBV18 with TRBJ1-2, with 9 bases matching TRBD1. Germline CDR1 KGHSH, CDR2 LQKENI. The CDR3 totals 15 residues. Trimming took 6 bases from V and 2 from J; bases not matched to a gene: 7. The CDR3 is CASSQQGAINYGYTF. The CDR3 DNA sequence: TGTGCCAGCTCGCAACAGGGGGCGATCAACTATGGCTACACCTTC.

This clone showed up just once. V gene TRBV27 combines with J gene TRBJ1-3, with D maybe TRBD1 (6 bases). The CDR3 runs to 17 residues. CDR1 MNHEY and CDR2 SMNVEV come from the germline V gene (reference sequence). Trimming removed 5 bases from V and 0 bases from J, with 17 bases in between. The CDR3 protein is CASSPYPYRASGNTIYF. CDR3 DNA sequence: TGTGCCAGCAGTCCGTATCCGTACAGGGCCTCTGGAAACACCATATATTTT.

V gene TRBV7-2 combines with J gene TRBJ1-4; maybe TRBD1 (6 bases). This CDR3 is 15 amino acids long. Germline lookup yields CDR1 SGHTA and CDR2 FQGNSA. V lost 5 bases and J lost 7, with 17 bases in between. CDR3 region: CASSRSPGAGEKLFF. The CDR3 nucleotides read TGTGCCAGCAGCCGTAGCCCGGGGGCAGGTGAAAAACTGTTTTTT.

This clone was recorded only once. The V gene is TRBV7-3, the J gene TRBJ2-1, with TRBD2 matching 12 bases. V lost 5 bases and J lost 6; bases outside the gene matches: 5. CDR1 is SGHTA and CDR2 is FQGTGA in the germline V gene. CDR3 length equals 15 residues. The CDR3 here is CASSETSGSLNEQFF. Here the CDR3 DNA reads TGTGCCAGCAGCGAGACTAGCGGGAGTCTCAATGAGCAGTTCTTC.

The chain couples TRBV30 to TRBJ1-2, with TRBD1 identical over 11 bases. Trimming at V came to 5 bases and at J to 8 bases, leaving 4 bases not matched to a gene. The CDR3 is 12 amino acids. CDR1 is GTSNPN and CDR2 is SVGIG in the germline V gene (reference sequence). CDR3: CAWGQGAGGYTF. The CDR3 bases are TGTGCCTGGGGACAGGGGGCGGGGGGCTACACCTTC.

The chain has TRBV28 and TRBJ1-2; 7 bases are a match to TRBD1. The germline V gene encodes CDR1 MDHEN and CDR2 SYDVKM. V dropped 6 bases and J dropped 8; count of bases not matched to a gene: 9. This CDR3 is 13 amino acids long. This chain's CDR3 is CASRDRDREGYTF. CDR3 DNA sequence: TGTGCCAGCAGGGACCGGGACAGAGAGGGCTACACCTTC.

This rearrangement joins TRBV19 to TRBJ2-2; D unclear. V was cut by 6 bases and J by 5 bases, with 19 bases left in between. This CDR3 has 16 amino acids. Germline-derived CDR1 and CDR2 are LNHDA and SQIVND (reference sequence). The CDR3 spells CASSLSSTRLTGELFF. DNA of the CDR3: TGTGCCAGTAGCTTGAGTAGTACAAGACTGACCGGGGAGCTGTTTTTT.

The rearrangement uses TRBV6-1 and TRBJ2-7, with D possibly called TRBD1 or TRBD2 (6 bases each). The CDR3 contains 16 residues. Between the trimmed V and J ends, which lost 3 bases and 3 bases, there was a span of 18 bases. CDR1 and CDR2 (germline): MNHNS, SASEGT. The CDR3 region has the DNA TGTGCCAGCAGTGACGCGAATAGGGGGGCACTCTACGAGCAGTACTTC. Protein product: CASSDANRGALYEQYF.

CDR3 sequence (DNA): TGTGCCAGCAGCGCGGTGACTGAAGCTTTCTTT. Protein product: CASSAVTEAFF. The chain joins TRBV11-3 to TRBJ1-1; D is unclear. This CDR3 comprises 11 residues. V shed 5 bases and J shed 5 bases, with 6 bases lying between them. Germline V lookup: CDR1 SGHNT, CDR2 YENEEA.

The CDR3 nucleotides read TGTGCCAGCAGTTACCCAAACCGACAGGGGGTTTGGGTCACTGAAGCTTTCTTT. This codes for CASSYPNRQGVWVTEAFF. This chain links TRBV6-2 or TRBV6-3 with TRBJ1-1, with 9 bases matching TRBD1. The ends lost 2 bases at V and 4 bases at J; junction bases unmatched: 14. Germline CDR1 and CDR2: MNHEY and SVGEGT. This CDR3 has 18 residues.

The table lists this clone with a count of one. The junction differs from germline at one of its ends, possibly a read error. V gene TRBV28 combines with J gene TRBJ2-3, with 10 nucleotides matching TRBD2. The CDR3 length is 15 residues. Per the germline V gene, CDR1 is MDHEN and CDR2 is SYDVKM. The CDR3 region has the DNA TGTGCCAGCAGTTTCGCTAGCGGGAGCATAGATACGCAGTATTTT. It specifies CASSFASGSIDTQYF.

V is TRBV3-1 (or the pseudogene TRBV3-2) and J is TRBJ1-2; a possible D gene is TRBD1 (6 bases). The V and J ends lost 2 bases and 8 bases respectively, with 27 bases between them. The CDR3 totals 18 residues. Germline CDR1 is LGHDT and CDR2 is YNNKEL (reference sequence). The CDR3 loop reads CASSQKPGALLWPVGYTF. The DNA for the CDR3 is TGTGCCAGCAGCCAAAAACCGGGGGCACTACTCTGGCCGGTCGGCTACACCTTC.